This T cell receptor (beta chain) was recovered during a study of identical twins. MiXCR, run by TCRdb on the 5' RACE reads, gives a single entry per CDR3 protein. The sample carries 200,000 to 250,000 distinct CDR3 sequences, about an eighth recorded once. The CDR3 sequence is 14 residues long. With 7 bases removed from V and 4 bases from J, the gap between germline ends came to 16 bases. Germline values: CDR1 MNHNS, CDR2 SASEGT. This sequence originates from a woman aged 18-35 years in good health. The sample consisted of memory (CD45RO+) T cells sorted from blood. This chain connects TRBV6-1 to TRBJ1-2; D gene uncertain. The chain's CDR3 is CASNALAGSYGYTF. CDR3 sequence (DNA): TGTGCCAGCAACGCTCTTGCGGGATCCTATGGCTACACCTTC.